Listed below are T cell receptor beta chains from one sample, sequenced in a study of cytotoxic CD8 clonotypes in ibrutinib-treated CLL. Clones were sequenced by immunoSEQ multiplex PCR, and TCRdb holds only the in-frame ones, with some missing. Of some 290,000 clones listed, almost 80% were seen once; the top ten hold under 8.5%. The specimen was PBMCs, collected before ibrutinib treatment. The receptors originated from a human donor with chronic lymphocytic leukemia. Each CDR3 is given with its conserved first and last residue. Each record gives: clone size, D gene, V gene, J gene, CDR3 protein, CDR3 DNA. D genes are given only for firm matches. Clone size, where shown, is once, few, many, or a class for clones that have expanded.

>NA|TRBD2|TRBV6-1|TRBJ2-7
CASSDIRLAVDYEQYF
TGTGCCAGCAGTGACATTCGACTAGCGGTAGACTACGAGCAGTACTTC
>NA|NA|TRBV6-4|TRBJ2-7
CASRSGGGNEQYF
TGTGCCAGCAGGAGCGGAGGGGGAAACGAGCAGTACTTC
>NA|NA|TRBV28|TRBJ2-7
CASSLGAGVGEQYF
TGTGCCAGCAGTTTAGGGGCCGGGGTAGGCGAGCAGTACTTC
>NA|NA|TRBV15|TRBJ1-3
CATSRDFAPNSGNTIYF
TGTGCCACCAGCAGAGATTTTGCACCAAACTCTGGAAACACCATATATTTT
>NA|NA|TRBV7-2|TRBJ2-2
CASSSYTGELFF
TGTGCCAGCAGCTCGTACACCGGGGAGCTGTTTTTT
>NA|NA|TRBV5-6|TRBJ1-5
CASSLSSNQPQHF
TGTGCCAGCAGCTTGTCCTCAAATCAGCCCCAGCATTTT
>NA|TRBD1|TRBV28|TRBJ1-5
CASSSSGGYQPQHF
TGTGCCAGCAGTTCTTCAGGGGGATATCAGCCCCAGCATTTT
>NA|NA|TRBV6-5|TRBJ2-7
CASSTRDGAYEQYF
TGTGCCAGCAGTACCCGGGACGGAGCCTACGAGCAGTACTTC
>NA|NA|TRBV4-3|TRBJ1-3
CASSQGPGFGNTIYF
TGCGCCAGCAGCCAAGGTCCGGGTTTTGGAAACACCATATATTTT
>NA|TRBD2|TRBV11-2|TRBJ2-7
CASSSLTSGGSYEQYF
TGTGCCAGCAGCTCCCTGACTAGCGGGGGCTCCTACGAGCAGTACTTC
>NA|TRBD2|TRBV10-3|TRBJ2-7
CAISEAGGGRGQYF
TGTGCCATCAGTGAGGCGGGGGGCGGGAGAGGGCAGTACTTC
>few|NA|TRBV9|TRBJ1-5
CASSVAGDQPQHF
TGTGCCAGCAGCGTAGCGGGCGATCAGCCCCAGCATTTT
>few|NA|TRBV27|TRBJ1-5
CASSLSYSNQPQHF
TGTGCCAGCAGTTTATCGTATAGCAATCAGCCCCAGCATTTT
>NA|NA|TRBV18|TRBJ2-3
CASSPPPGADTQYF
TGTGCCAGCTCACCACCCCCCGGGGCAGATACGCAGTATTTT
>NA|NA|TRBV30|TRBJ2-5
CAWSVSGKETQYF
TGTGCCTGGAGTGTATCAGGAAAAGAGACCCAGTACTTC
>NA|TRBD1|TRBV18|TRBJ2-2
CASSHRGPNTGELFF
TGTGCCAGCTCACACAGGGGGCCCAACACCGGGGAGCTGTTTTTT
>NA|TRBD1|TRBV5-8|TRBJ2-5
CASSSIRTGEETQYF
TGTGCCAGCAGCTCCATCCGGACAGGGGAGGAGACCCAGTACTTC
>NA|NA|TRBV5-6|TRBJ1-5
CASSYSPGGSNQPQHF
TGTGCCAGCAGTTACTCACCGGGAGGCTCAAATCAGCCCCAGCATTTT
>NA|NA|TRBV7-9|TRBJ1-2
CASRSNYGYTF
TGTGCCAGCAGATCCAACTATGGCTACACCTTC
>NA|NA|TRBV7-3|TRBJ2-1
CASSYSGILYNEQFF
TGTGCCAGCAGCTACAGCGGTATCCTCTACAATGAGCAGTTCTTC
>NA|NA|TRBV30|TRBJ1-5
CAWSEKTGKVNQPQHF
TGTGCCTGGAGTGAGAAAACAGGGAAAGTGAATCAGCCCCAGCATTTT
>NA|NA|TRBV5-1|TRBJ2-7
CATRWAAGAAGNEQYF
TGCGCCACCCGATGGGCCGCCGGGGCCGCGGGTAACGAGCAGTACTTC
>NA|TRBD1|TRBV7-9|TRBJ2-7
CASSEGQGSYEQYF
TGTGCCAGCAGCGAAGGACAGGGGAGTTACGAGCAGTACTTC
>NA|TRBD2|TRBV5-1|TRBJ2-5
CASSLETSGQETQYF
TGCGCCAGCAGCTTGGAGACTAGCGGACAAGAGACCCAGTACTTC
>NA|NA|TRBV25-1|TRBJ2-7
CASSEYRGWEQYF
TGTGCCAGCAGTGAATATAGGGGTTGGGAGCAGTACTTC
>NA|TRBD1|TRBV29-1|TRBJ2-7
CSVEGTTGDLYEQYF
TGCAGCGTTGAAGGTACGACAGGGGATCTTTACGAGCAGTACTTC
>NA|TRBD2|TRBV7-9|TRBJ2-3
CASRGLVVGTDTQYF
TGTGCCAGCAGGGGACTAGTCGTCGGCACAGATACGCAGTATTTT
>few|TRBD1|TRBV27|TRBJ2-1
CASRMVGTGFYNEQFF
TGTGCCAGCAGGATGGTCGGGACAGGATTCTACAATGAGCAGTTCTTC
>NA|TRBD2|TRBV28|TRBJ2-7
CASSLGGGRRYEQYF
TGTGCCAGCAGTTTAGGTGGCGGGAGACGGTACGAGCAGTACTTC
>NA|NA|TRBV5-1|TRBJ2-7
CASSLVGATYEQYF
TGCGCCAGCAGCTTGGTGGGGGCGACCTACGAGCAGTACTTC
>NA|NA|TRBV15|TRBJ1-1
CATSRDPLVGWVTEAFF
TGTGCCACCAGCAGAGATCCTCTGGTAGGGTGGGTCACTGAAGCTTTCTTT
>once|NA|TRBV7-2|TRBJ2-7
CASSLAGLFYEQYF
TGTGCCAGCAGCTTAGCGGGGCTATTCTACGAGCAGTACTTC
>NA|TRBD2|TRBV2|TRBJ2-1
CASSGTSGASYNEQFF
TGTGCCAGCAGTGGGACTAGCGGGGCCTCCTACAATGAGCAGTTCTTC
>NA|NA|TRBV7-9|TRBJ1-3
CASSLVPGRDGNTIYF
TGTGCCAGCAGCTTAGTCCCCGGGAGGGATGGAAACACCATATATTTT
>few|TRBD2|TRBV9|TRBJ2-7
CASGRDYHEQYF
TGTGCCAGCGGTAGGGACTATCACGAGCAGTACTTC
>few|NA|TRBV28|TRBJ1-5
CASSFHSGDQPQHF
TGTGCCAGCAGTTTCCATTCGGGGGATCAGCCCCAGCATTTT
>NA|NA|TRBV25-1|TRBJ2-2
CASRGFRTGELFF
TGTGCCAGCAGAGGGTTCCGGACCGGGGAGCTGTTTTTT
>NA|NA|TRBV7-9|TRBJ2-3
CASRQGAAFSTDTQYF
TGTGCCAGCAGGCAAGGGGCGGCATTTAGCACAGATACGCAGTATTTT
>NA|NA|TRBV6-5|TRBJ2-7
CASHSAVSYEQYF
TGTGCCAGCCACAGCGCCGTCTCCTACGAGCAGTACTTC
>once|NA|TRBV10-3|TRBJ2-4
CAISEGGQAKNIQYF
TGTGCCATCAGTGAAGGGGGGCAGGCCAAAAACATTCAGTACTTC
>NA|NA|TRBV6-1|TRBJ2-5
CASSTGLETQYF
TGTGCCAGCAGCACAGGGCTGGAGACCCAGTACTTC
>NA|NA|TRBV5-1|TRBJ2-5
CASSLQQETQYF
TGCGCCAGCAGCTTACAACAAGAGACCCAGTACTTC
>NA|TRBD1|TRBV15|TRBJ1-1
CATSRSRQGYYTEAFF
TGTGCCACCAGCAGATCCAGACAGGGGTATTACACTGAAGCTTTCTTT
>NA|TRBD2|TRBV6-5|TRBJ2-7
CASSYTGGTYEQYF
TGTGCCAGCAGTTACACGGGGGGTACCTACGAGCAGTACTTC
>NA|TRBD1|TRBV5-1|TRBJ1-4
CASSLMGQPNEKLFF
TGCGCCAGCAGCTTGATGGGACAGCCTAATGAAAAACTGTTTTTT
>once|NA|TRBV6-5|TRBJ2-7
CASSYSNAYSYEQYF
TGTGCCAGCAGTTACTCGAACGCGTACTCCTACGAGCAGTACTTC
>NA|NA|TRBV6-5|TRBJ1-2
CASSYSKRDGYTF
TGTGCCAGCAGTTACTCGAAGAGGGATGGCTACACCTTC
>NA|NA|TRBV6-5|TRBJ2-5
CATRGQPTETQYF
TGTGCCACCCGTGGACAGCCTACGGAGACCCAGTACTTC
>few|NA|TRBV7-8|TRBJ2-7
CASSLTGRYEQYF
TGTGCCAGCAGCTTAACAGGGAGGTACGAGCAGTACTTC
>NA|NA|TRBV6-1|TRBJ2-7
CASSTHRASYEQYF
TGTGCCAGCAGTACCCACAGGGCCTCCTACGAGCAGTACTTC
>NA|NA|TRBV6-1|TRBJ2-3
CASMTGPQGDTQYF
TGTGCCAGCATGACCGGGCCGCAGGGGGATACGCAGTATTTT
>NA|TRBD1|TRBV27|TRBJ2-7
CASSLSGTVAYEQYF
TGTGCCAGCAGTTTATCCGGGACAGTAGCCTACGAGCAGTACTTC
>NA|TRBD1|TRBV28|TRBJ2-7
CASSSDRDRGYYEQYF
TGTGCCAGCAGTTCCGACCGGGACAGGGGGTACTACGAGCAGTACTTC
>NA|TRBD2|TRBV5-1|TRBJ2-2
CASNPTGGNTGELFF
TGCGCCAGCAATCCCACGGGAGGCAACACCGGGGAGCTGTTTTTT
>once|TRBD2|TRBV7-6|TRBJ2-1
CASSLRLAASNEQFF
TGTGCCAGCAGCCTACGACTAGCGGCCTCCAATGAGCAGTTCTTC
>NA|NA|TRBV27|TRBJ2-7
CATRGDTTYEQYF
TGTGCCACCCGTGGGGACACAACCTACGAGCAGTACTTC
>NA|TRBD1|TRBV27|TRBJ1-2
CASSSRDRGRNYGYTF
TGTGCCAGCAGTAGCCGGGACAGGGGAAGAAACTATGGCTACACCTTC